This T cell receptor beta chain emerged from a study of blood T cell repertoires in COVID-19. Whole-study context: From T cells, B-cell-depleted T cells, or PBMCs came the material, which was cDNA or gDNA.

Data came from immunoSEQ multiplex PCR; TCRdb stores just in-frame clones and leaves some out. The data show 130,000 to 150,000 clones, 75% to 85% seen once. The CDR3 runs 15 residues. V shed 4 bases, J shed 5 bases, and the junction held 6 bases outside the gene matches. The germline V gene encodes CDR1 LNHDA and CDR2 SQIVND (reference sequence). The sample consisted of peripheral blood. The source is a man between 65 and 85 years old who had recovered from COVID-19. The chain couples TRBV19 to TRBJ2-7; 12 nucleotides align to TRBD1. Here the CDR3 reads CASSSPGQGANEQYF. CDR3 DNA sequence: TGTGCCAGTAGTAGCCCGGGACAGGGGGCCAACGAGCAGTACTTC.